This T cell receptor (beta chain) was sequenced during a study of shared clonotypes between healthy human individuals. This clone occurred a few times. Its matching antigen is unknown. Sequencing was performed with immunoSEQ multiplex PCR; in TCRdb, only in-frame clones are kept and a portion is missing. Of roughly 700,000 clones listed, over 65% are singletons. Study-wide findings and caveats: Shared across several donors were around 5% of the naive CD4 clonotypes. In contrast to clonotypes shared by all four donors, non-shared clonotypes had lower generation probabilities. Apart from blood, nothing was sampled; tissue repertoires likely differ.

Trimming took off 4 bases at V and 3 bases at J, with 10 bases between the two ends. Germline values: CDR1 SQVTM, CDR2 ANQGSEA. The CDR3 covers 12 residues. The material sequenced was memory CD4+ T cells sorted from blood. Subset reported: CD45RA-negative fraction. V usage is TRBV29-1 and J usage is TRBJ2-7; a weak D match, TRBD2 (5 bases). This receptor was identified in a woman aged 25 to 39 in good health. The chain's CDR3 is CSVGSGNYEQYF. CDR3 DNA sequence: TGCAGCGTTGGATCGGGAAACTACGAGCAGTACTTC.